This T cell receptor beta chain was sequenced in a study of shared clonotypes between healthy human individuals. Germline V gene lookup returns CDR1 SQVTM and CDR2 ANQGSEA. CDR3 length: 15 residues. V dropped 1 base and J dropped 0 bases, with 11 bases sitting between them. Sequencing used immunoSEQ multiplex PCR; TCRdb keeps in-frame clones, though not all of them. The profile covers about 2.3 million clones, with under 95% appearing a single time and around 0.4% taken by the ten largest. Input material: naive CD4+ T cells from PBMCs. Subset of the sample: CD45RA+ positively selected. The TCR originated in a man between 18 and 29 years old in good health. Some clones in this sample may be carry-over from other donors' samples. V is TRBV29-1 and J is TRBJ2-3, with D perhaps matching TRBD2 (6 bases). The CDR3 loop reads CSVEGSSESTDTQYF. In DNA, the CDR3 is TGCAGCGTTGAAGGGTCTAGCGAGAGCACAGATACGCAGTATTTT.